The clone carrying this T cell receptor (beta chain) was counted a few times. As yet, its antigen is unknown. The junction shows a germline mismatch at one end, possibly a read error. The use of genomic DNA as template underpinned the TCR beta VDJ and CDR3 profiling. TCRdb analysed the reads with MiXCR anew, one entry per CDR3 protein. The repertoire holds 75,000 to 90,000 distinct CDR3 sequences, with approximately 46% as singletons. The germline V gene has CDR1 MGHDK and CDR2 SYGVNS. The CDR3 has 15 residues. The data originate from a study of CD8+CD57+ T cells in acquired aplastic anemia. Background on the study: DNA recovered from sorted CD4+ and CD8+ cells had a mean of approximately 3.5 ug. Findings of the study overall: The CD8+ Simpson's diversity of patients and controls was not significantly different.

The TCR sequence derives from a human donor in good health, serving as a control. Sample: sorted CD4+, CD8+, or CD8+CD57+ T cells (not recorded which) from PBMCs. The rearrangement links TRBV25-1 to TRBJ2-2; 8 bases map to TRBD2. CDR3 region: CASSYPAGGTRELFF. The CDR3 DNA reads TGTGCCAGCAGCTACCCGGCGGGGGGCACCAGGGAGCTGTTTTTT.